This T cell receptor (beta chain) was sequenced for a study of blood T cell repertoires in COVID-19. About the research overall: Material from acute and convalescent COVID-19 was sourced from the United States, Italy and Spain. PBMCs, B-cell-depleted T cells, or T cells provided the cDNA or gDNA that made up the material.

Under the authors' procedure: Nucleated cell counts were estimated from reference gene primer amplification. This table comes from immunoSEQ multiplex PCR, and its TCRdb copy is limited to in-frame clones, with some not included. V and J calls and clone size come straight from that table; D and trimming were deduced from the DNA. In the table there are 150,000 to 180,000 clones, roughly 80% of which are singletons. CDR3 length: 20 amino acids. CDR1 and CDR2 (germline): KGHSH, LQKENI. J gave up 0 bases and V 3 bases, and 12 bases lay outside the gene matches. The sequence came from a woman in her sixties or seventies with acute or convalescent COVID-19. The chain combines TRBV18 with TRBJ2-1; 12 positions match TRBD1. Sequenced sample: peripheral blood. The CDR3 DNA follows: TGTGCCAGCTCACCGAGCCCGGGACAGGGGGCGAGGCGCTCCTACAATGAGCAGTTCTTC. This encodes CASSPSPGQGARRSYNEQFF.